Described below is a single T cell receptor (beta chain) sequence and its context. What it binds is unknown. The data originate from a study of T cell responses to AZD1222 COVID-19 vaccine. Notes on the study in general: Unmutated variant regions reportedly attract nearly half of all spike-specific TCRs. Sampled repertoires all dated from after the peak T cell response.

The CDR3 spans 20 residues. Germline CDR1 and CDR2: SGHVS and FQNEAQ. With 5 bases removed from V and 0 bases from J, the gap between germline ends came to 27 bases. Sequenced by immunoSEQ multiplex PCR; TCRdb stores in-frame clones only, minus some. This sample's clone table lists around 150,000 clones. Sequenced: peripheral blood. The clonotype was recovered from an adult in good health. The chain links TRBV7-8 to TRBJ2-3; weak D call: TRBD2 (6 bases). CDR3 amino acids: CASSPLKFVAGGTSTDTQYF. The CDR3 coding sequence is TGTGCCAGCAGCCCCCTAAAATTCGTGGCTGGCGGGACTAGCACAGATACGCAGTATTTT.